This T cell receptor (beta chain) was identified in a study of blood T cell repertoires in COVID-19 (dated by TCRdb to the early 2020s). Regarding the study in general: Samples covering the acute and convalescent phases of COVID-19 were provided by collaborators in the United States, Italy and Spain. The sample metadata nearly always contained a de-identified subject ID, COVID-19 status, age in years and sex. HLA class I and class II types, where available, came from metadata supplied by the sample provider rather than from assay-based typing. The samples were drawn from two sources: the first 160 participants of the ongoing ImmuneRACE study, and approximately 1,300 subjects contributed by 6 global collaborators. The dataset comprised deeply sampled blood TCRbeta repertoires from subjects exposed to, actively infected with, or recovered from COVID-19. The repertoires were made available in a free public database intended to serve as a resource for research on the immune response to SARS-CoV-2. The prospective study material was composed of cDNA or gDNA derived from T cells, B-cell-depleted T cells, or PBMCs. Broader findings and caveats from the paper: How much clinical and demographic metadata was included differed by source and by participant, and the metadata was provided uncurated.

V is trimmed back by 4 bases and J by 4 bases, and the junction contains 7 bases that no gene match accounts for. The CDR3, cysteine through phenylalanine, is 15 amino acids long. The retained sequence is limited to the CDR3, 45 bases, with the frame set at the first base. CDR1 and CDR2 are read off the germline V gene as SGHTA and FQGNSA. Each collaborating institution followed its own protocols to collect whole blood in K2EDTA tubes. For TCRbeta analysis, collaborators shipped samples as frozen whole blood, isolated PBMCs, or DNA extracted from either of those sample types. Points on this clone: The antigen it recognizes is unknown. No per-base quality is available; no much larger clone lies one base away.

The immunoSEQ Assay, a bias-controlled multiplex PCR, was used to amplify TCRbeta CDR3 regions from genomic DNA. The authors processed their data as follows. Nucleated cell counts per sample were estimated from amplification of reference gene primers within the assay. To quantify the absolute abundance of each unique TCRbeta CDR3 rearrangement, sequence reads were collapsed and filtered. For each sample, productive Simpson clonality was calculated as the square root of Simpson's diversity index across productive rearrangements. In TCRdb, the immuneACCESS table is reduced to in-frame sequences with V and J assigned. These tables do not hold every clone; where another copy was compared, an unresolved V gene accounts for under half, and the others remain unexplained. V and J calls and clone size follow that table, whereas D and trimming were derived from the DNA. The sample data list about 240,000 clones, and approximately 86% of these were observed just once. The biggest ten clones account for more than 5.5% of the sample.

The chain is made from TRBV7-2 and TRBJ1-1, with TRBD1 matching 9 junction bases. Sequencing input: peripheral blood. The source is a human donor in a cohort sampled during active COVID-19. In nucleotide form, the sequence is TGTGCCAGCAGCTCGGACAGGGGCGCGTCCACTGAAGCTTTCTTT. The resulting protein is CASSSDRGASTEAFF.